The 6 T cell receptor beta chains presented below share a single source sample, sequenced in a study of blood T cells in healthy people across ages. Together with a sample-barcoded 5' primer, a J-beta primer mix was included in a second PCR lasting roughly 7 to 11 cycles. From the 5' RACE reads, TCRdb called clonotypes with MiXCR, one entry per CDR3 protein. The data hold 1,800,000 or so distinct CDR3 sequences, with roughly two fifths observed a single time. Sample: blood. The receptors here all came from a human donor in good health.

The chain employs TRBV5-1 and TRBJ2-4, with a possible D match to TRBD1 (5 bases). Near its end, the DNA agrees better with TRBJ2-7, so the J call may be wrong. Germline loops: CDR1 SGHRS, CDR2 YFSETQ. The CDR3 totals 18 residues. The CDR3 coding sequence is TGCGCCAGCAGCTTGGGTACGCACCGCAGGGTACTGGAGAACGAGCAGTACTTC. Protein product: CASSLGTHRRVLENEQYF.

This clonotype was seen more than once but under ten times. This rearrangement joins TRBV11-2 to TRBJ2-1, with 8 bases that match TRBD1. The CDR3 is 18 residues long. CDR1 is SGHAT and CDR2 is FQNNGV in the germline V gene. Trimming cost V 4 bases and J 3 bases; bases outside gene matches: 14. CDR3 in amino acids: CASSYVSGQGRGYNEQFF. DNA for the CDR3: TGTGCCAGCAGCTACGTATCCGGACAGGGTAGGGGCTACAATGAGCAGTTCTTC.

The chain carries TRBV12-3 or TRBV12-4 and TRBJ2-5, with D possibly TRBD2 on 6 matching bases. The J call may be mistaken, given a closer DNA end match to TRBJ2-7. CDR3 length: 13 amino acids. This chain's CDR3 is CASRTGEWDEQYF. The CDR3 DNA is TGTGCCAGCAGGACGGGGGAGTGGGACGAGCAGTACTTC.

Of note for this clonotype: The CDR3 does not end in the conserved phenylalanine or tryptophan, so this is likely a read error. The gene calls are TRBV20-1 and TRBJ2-7; D possibly corresponds to TRBD1 (8 bases). V was shortened by 6 bases and J by 2 bases, with 17 bases between the two germline ends. This CDR3 region has 14 residues. CDR1 is DFQATT, CDR2 SNEGSKA, per germline (reference sequence). CDR3 bases: TGCAGTGCCCCCGGGAGGACAGGGACCTACGAGCAGTACTGC. Its translation is CSAPGRTGTYEQYC.

Only a few counts were recorded for this clonotype. The gene calls are TRBV6-1 and TRBJ1-1; the D gene is possibly TRBD1 (5 bases). Germline CDR1 is MNHNS and CDR2 is SASEGT. V was trimmed by 3 bases and J by 7 bases, leaving 6 bases between them. The CDR3 consists of 11 residues. CDR3 amino acids: CASSEGVEAFF. Here the CDR3 DNA reads TGTGCCAGCAGTGAGGGGGTTGAAGCTTTCTTT.

The genes are TRBV5-6 and TRBJ1-1, with 7 bases identical to TRBD1. Looked up from germline, CDR1 is SGHDT and CDR2 is YYEEEE. V dropped 4 bases and J dropped 5; count of bases not matched to a gene: 8. CDR3 size: 14 residues. Written as DNA, the CDR3 is TGTGCCAGCAGCCTAGGGGGCGGTTGGACTGAAGCTTTCTTT. Translated, it gives CASSLGGGWTEAFF. Variable domain in full (rest from reference TRBV5-6 and TRBJ1-1): DAGVTQSPTHLIKTRGQQVTLRCSPKSGHDTVSWYQQALGQGPQFIFQYYEEEERQRGNFPDRFSGHQFPNYSSELNVNALLLGDSALYLCASSLGGGWTEAFFGQGTRLTVV.